This T cell receptor beta chain was sequenced in a study of blood T cell repertoires in COVID-19. Looking at the study overall: The study drew acute and convalescent COVID-19 samples from the United States, Italy and Spain.

Per the original methods: Nucleated cell number was recorded as an estimate derived from reference gene primer amplification. Profiled with immunoSEQ multiplex PCR; TCRdb holds only in-frame clones, not every one. The D gene and trimming were derived from the DNA, and the V and J assignments and clone size from that table. Of over 50,000 clones in the sample, roughly 77% were seen once. The CDR3 runs to 17 residues. Germline lookup yields CDR1 SGHDT and CDR2 YYEEEE. The V and J ends lost 2 bases and 3 bases respectively, with 15 bases between them. J is TRBJ2-6 and V is TRBV5-6; possible D gene TRBD1, 7 bases. Sequences were obtained from peripheral blood. The sequence came from an older man with acute or convalescent COVID-19. As DNA, the CDR3 is TGTGCCAGCAGCTTATTGGCAGGGGGGCGTGGGGCCAACGTCCTGACTTTC. Encoded protein: CASSLLAGGRGANVLTF.